This T cell receptor beta chain appears in the sequencing data of a study of blood T cell repertoires in COVID-19. Sequenced by immunoSEQ multiplex PCR; TCRdb stores in-frame clones only, minus some. The sample includes some 68,000 clones, 75% to 90% of them seen just once. There are 14 residues in the CDR3. Deletions cut 1 base from V and 2 bases from J, with 8 bases between. Germline V CDR1 and CDR2: SNHLY, FYNNEI. Sequencing was carried out using peripheral blood. This clonotype was obtained from a man in his fifties or sixties with acute or convalescent COVID-19. The V call is TRBV2, the J call TRBJ1-1; D is uncertain. The CDR3 sequence: CASSEGGRNTEAFF. Written as DNA, the CDR3 is TGTGCCAGCAGTGAAGGAGGGCGAAACACTGAAGCTTTCTTT. The full variable domain, its missing parts supplied by reference TRBV2 and TRBJ1-1, is EPEVTQTPSHQVTQMGQEVILRCVPISNHLYFYWYRQILGQKVEFLVSFYNNEISEKSEIFDDQFSVERPDGSNFTLKIRSTKLEDSAMYFCASSEGGRNTEAFFGQGTRLTVV.